Sequencing of this T cell receptor (beta chain) was carried out in a study of cytomegalovirus exposure and HLA in healthy donors. The PCR made use of 60 Vbeta and 13 Jbeta primers. Measured with immunoSEQ multiplex PCR; TCRdb has only the in-frame clones, and not every one. The sample shows over 150,000 clones, 75% to 90% of them seen only once. About this clone: Its target is unknown.

Whole-study findings and limits: In the analysis, some V segments, TRBV6-2 and TRBV6-3 included, were excluded as indistinguishable.

The CDR3 loop spans 12 amino acids. V was clipped by 6 bases and J by 5 bases, with 11 bases between them. CDR1 and CDR2 from the germline V gene are SGHVS and FNYEAQ. This chain joins TRBV7-6 and TRBJ2-7; tentatively, D is TRBD1 (6 bases). Sequencing was performed on PBMCs. This clonotype was obtained from a male donor in good health and CMV-seronegative. CDR3 region: CASSNREDEQYF. Written as DNA, the CDR3 is TGTGCCAGCAGTAACAGGGAAGACGAGCAGTACTTC.